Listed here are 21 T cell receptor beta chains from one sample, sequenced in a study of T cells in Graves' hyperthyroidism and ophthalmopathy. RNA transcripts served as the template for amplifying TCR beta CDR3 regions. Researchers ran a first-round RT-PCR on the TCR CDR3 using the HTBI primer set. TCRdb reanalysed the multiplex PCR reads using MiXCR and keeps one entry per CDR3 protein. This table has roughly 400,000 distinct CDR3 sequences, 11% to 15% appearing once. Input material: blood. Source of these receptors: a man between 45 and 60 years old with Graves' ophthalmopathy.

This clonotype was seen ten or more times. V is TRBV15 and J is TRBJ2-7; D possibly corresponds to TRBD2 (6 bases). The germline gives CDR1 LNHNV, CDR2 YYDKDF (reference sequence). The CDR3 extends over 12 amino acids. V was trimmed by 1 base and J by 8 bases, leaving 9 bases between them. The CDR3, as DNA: TGTGCCACCAGCAGAGGGGAGGCGCAGCAGTACTTC. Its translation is CATSRGEAQQYF.

The CDR3 DNA reads TGTGCCAGCAGCGGTCAGGGGGCGAAAGGCTACACCTTC. Amino acids: CASSGQGAKGYTF. The chain couples TRBV5-4 to TRBJ1-2, with 8 bases identical to TRBD1. J lost 8 bases, V lost 4 bases, and 7 bases had no gene match. CDR1 is SGHNT, CDR2 YYREEE, per germline (reference sequence). The CDR3 has 13 amino acids.

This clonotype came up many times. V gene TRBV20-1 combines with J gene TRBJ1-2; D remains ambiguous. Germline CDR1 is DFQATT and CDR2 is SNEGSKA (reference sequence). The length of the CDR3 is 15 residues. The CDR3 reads CRTRTGGMGTYGYTF. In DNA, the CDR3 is TGCAGGACGCGGACCGGTGGGATGGGAACCTATGGCTACACCTTC.

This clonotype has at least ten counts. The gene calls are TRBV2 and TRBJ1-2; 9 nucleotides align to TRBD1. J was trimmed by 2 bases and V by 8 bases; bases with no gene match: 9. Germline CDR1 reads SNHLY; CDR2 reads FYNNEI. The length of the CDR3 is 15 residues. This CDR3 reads CASGARTGANYGYTF. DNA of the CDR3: TGTGCCAGCGGTGCAAGGACAGGGGCGAACTATGGCTACACCTTC.

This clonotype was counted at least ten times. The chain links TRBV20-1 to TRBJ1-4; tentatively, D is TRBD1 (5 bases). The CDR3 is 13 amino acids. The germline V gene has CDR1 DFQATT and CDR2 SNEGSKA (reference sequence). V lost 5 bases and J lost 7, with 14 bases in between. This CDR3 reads CSAWRGFGEKLFF. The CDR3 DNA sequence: TGCAGTGCTTGGAGGGGATTCGGTGAAAAACTGTTTTTT.

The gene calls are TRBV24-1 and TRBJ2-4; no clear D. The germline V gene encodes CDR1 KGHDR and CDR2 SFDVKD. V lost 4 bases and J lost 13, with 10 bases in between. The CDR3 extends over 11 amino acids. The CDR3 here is CATSEGGRQYF. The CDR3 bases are TGTGCCACCAGTGAGGGCGGAAGACAGTACTTC.

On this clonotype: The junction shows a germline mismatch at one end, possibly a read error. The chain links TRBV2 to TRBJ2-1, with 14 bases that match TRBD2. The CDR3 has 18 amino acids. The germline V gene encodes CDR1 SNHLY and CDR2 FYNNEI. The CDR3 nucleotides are TGTACCAGCAGTGCGACTAGCGGGAGGGCCGACTCCTACAATGAGCAGTTCTTC. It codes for CTSSATSGRADSYNEQFF. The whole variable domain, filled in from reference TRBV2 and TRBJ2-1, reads EPEVTQTPSHQVTQMGQEVILRCVPISNHLYFYWYRQILGQKVEFLVSFYNNEISEKSEIFDDQFSVERPDGSNFTLKIRSTKLEDSAMYFCTSSATSGRADSYNEQFFGPGTRLTVL.

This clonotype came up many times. Written as DNA, the CDR3 is TGCGCCAGCAGCTTGCAAGGGACAGGGGGGCTCACTGAAGCTTTCTTT. Amino acids: CASSLQGTGGLTEAFF. This rearrangement joins TRBV5-1 to TRBJ1-1; 11 bases align to TRBD1. The CDR3 extends over 16 amino acids. Germline CDR1 SGHRS, CDR2 YFSETQ. The V segment lost 1 base and the J segment 4 bases; nucleotides outside the gene matches: 6.

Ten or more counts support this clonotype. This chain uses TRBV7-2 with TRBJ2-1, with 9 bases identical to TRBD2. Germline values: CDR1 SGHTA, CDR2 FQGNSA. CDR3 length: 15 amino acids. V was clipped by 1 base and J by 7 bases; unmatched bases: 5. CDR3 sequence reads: CASSLGREGGNEQFF. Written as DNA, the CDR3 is TGTGCCAGCAGCTTAGGGCGGGAGGGCGGAAATGAGCAGTTCTTC.

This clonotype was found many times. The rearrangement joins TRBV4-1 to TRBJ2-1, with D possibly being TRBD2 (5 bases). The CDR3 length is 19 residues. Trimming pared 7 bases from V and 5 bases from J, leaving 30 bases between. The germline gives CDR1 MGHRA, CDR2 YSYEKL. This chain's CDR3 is CASTEDDMRGLVTNNEQFF. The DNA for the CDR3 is TGCGCCAGCACCGAAGATGATATGAGAGGGCTAGTGACAAACAATGAGCAGTTCTTC.

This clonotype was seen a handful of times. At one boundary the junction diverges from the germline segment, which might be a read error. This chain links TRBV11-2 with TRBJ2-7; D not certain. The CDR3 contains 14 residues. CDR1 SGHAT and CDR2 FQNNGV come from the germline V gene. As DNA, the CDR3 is TGTGCCAGCAGCTTATCCCCAGTCGTCGACGAGCAGTGCTTC. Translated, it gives CASSLSPVVDEQCF.

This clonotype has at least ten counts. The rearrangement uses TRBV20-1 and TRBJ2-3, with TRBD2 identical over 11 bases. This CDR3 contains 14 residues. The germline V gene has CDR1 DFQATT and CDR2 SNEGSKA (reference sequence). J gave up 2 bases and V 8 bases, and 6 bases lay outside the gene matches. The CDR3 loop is CSLRLAGNTDTQYF. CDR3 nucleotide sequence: TGCAGTTTGAGACTAGCGGGGAACACAGATACGCAGTATTTT.

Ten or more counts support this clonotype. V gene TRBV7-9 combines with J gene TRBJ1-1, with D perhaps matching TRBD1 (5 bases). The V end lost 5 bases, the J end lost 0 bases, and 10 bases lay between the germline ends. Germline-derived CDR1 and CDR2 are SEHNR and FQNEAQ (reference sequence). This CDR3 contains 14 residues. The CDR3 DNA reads TGTGCCAGCAGCGTCGACAGCATGAACACTGAAGCTTTCTTT. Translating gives CASSVDSMNTEAFF.

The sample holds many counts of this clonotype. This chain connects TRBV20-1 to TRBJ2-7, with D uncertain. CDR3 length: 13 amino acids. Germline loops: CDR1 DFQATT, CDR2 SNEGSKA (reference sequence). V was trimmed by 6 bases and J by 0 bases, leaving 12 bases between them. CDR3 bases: TGCAGTGCCCTTAGCTCCAACTCCTACGAGCAGTACTTC. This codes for CSALSSNSYEQYF.

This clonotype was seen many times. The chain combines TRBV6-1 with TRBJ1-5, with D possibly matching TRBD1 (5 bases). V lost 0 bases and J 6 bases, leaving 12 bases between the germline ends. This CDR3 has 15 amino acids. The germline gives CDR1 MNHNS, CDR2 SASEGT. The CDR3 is CASSEAGGSGQPQHF. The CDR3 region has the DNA TGTGCCAGCAGTGAAGCGGGGGGTTCGGGTCAGCCCCAGCATTTT.

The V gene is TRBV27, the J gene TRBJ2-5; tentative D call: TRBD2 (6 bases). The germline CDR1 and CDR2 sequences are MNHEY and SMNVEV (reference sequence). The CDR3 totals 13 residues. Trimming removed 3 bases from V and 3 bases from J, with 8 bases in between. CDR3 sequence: CASSLREKETQYF. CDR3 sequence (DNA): TGTGCCAGCAGTTTGCGGGAAAAAGAGACCCAGTACTTC.

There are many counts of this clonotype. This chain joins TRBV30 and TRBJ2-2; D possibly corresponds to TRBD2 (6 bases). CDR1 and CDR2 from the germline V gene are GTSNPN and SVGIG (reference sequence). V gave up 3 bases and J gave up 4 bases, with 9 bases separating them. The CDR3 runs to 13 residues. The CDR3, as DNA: TGTGCCTGGAGCAGGGAGGCCACCGGGGAGCTGTTTTTT. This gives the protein CAWSREATGELFF.

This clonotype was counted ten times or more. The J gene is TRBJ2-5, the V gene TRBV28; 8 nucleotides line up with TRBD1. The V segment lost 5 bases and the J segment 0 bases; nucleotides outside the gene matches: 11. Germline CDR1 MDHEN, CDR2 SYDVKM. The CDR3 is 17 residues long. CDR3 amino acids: CASSPPGTGLYQETQYF. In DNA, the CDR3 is TGTGCCAGCAGTCCCCCCGGGACAGGACTGTACCAAGAGACCCAGTACTTC.

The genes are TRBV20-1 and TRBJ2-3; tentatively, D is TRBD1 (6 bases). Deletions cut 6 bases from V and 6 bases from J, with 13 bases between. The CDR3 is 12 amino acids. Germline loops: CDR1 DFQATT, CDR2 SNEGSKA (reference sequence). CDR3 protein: CSAPGTYDTQYF. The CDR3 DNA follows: TGCAGTGCCCCCGGGACATACGATACGCAGTATTTT.

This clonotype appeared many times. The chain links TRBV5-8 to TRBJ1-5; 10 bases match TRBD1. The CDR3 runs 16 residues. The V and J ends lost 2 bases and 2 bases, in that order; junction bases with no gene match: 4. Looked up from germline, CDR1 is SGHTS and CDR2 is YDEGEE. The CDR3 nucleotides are TGTGCCAGCAGCTTCCGACAGGGGGCCGGCAATCAGCCCCAGCATTTT. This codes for CASSFRQGAGNQPQHF.

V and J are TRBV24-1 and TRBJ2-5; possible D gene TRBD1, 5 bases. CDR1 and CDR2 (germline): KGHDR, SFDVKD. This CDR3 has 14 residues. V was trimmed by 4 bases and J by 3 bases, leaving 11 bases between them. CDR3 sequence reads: CATSDPRVEETQYF. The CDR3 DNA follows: TGTGCCACCAGTGACCCCAGGGTTGAAGAGACCCAGTACTTC.